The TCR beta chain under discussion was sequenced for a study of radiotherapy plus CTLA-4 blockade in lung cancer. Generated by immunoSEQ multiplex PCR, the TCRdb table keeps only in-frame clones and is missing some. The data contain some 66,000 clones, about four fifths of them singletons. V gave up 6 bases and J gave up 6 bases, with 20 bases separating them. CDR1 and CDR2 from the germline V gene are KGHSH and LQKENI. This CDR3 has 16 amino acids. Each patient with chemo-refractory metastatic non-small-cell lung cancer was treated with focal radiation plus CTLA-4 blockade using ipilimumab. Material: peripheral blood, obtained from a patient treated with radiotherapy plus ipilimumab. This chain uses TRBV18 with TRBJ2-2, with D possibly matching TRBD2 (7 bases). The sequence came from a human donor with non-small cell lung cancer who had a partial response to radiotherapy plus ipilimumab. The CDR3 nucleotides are TGTGCCAGCTCTCCCTTTGCGGGGGCCGAGGCCGGGGAGCTGTTTTTT. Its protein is CASSPFAGAEAGELFF.